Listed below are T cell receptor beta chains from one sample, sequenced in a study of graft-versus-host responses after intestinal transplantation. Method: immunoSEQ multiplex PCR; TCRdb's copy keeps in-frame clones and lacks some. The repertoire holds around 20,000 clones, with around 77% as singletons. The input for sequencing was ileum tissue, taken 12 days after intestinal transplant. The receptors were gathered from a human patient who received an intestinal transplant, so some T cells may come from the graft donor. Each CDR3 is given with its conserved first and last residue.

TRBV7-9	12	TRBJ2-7	CASSFEYYEQYF
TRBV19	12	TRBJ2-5	CASSAPRGAQYF
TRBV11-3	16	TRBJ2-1	CASSLGGIPSYNEQFF
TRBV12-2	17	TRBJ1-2	CASRFPLGGRTLYGYTF
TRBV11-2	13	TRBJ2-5	CASSLYSRETQYF
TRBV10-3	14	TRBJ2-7	CAISGGESTYEQYF
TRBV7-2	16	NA	CASSPPGLAGGYEQYF
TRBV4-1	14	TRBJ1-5	CASSQDSGVQPQHF
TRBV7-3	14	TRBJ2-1	CASSFGLAGNEQFF
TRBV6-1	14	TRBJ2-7	CASSGTGYPYEQYF
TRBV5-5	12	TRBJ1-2	CASSLGRGGYTF
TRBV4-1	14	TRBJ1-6	CASSQDQGRSPLHF
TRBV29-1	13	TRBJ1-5	CSVGVQGDQPQHF
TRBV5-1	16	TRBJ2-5	CASSRGTGRGQETQYF
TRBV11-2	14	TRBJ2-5	CASRRTPPGETQYF
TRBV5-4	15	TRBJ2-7	CASRRSGGNSYEQYF
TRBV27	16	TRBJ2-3	CASSSLAGTSTDTQYF
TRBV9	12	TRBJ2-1	CASSPDRNEQFF